Each of the 23 T cell receptor beta chains below was sequenced from the same sample in a study of blood T cell repertoires in COVID-19. Produced via immunoSEQ multiplex PCR; TCRdb's table is partial and in-frame only. The sample includes under 150,000 clones, about 85% of them seen just once. The sample comprised peripheral blood. All receptors come from an elderly man with acute or convalescent COVID-19.

The chain combines TRBV5-1 with TRBJ2-2; tentatively, D is TRBD1 (6 bases). V was clipped by 4 bases and J by 0 bases, with 13 bases between them. The CDR3 spans 16 residues. Germline V gives CDR1 SGHRS, CDR2 YFSETQ. The CDR3 coding sequence is TGCGCCAGCAGCACGCCCGGGACAACGAACACCGGGGAGCTGTTTTTT. Protein: CASSTPGTTNTGELFF.

This clone was seen only once. This sequence joins TRBV2 and TRBJ1-4; a weak D match, TRBD1 (5 bases). The CDR3 runs to 16 residues. Germline CDR1 SNHLY, CDR2 FYNNEI. The V end was cut by 3 bases, the J end by 0 bases, with 11 bases between. DNA of the CDR3: TGTGCCAGCAGTGAGCAGGGCGTACCAACTAATGAAAAACTGTTTTTT. The encoded protein is CASSEQGVPTNEKLFF.

Details on this clone: This sample also contains other DNA sequences that code for the same CDR3. The chain uses TRBV5-1 and TRBJ2-7, with a possible D match to TRBD2 (6 bases). V was trimmed by 1 base and J by 0 bases, leaving 8 bases between them. The CDR3 covers 14 residues. The V gene's germline CDR1 is SGHRS and CDR2 YFSETQ. In DNA form, the CDR3 reads TGCGCCAGCAGCTTGTCCGGGAGCTCCTACGAGCAGTACTTC. This gives the protein CASSLSGSSYEQYF. Filled out from reference TRBV5-1 and TRBJ2-7, the complete variable domain reads KAGVTQTPRYLIKTRGQQVTLSCSPISGHRSVSWYQQTPGQGLQFLFEYFSETQRNKGNFPGRFSGRQFSNSRSEMNVSTLELGDSALYLCASSLSGSSYEQYFGPGTRLTVT.

This sequence joins TRBV5-1 and TRBJ1-3; a weak D match, TRBD1 (5 bases). V was cut by 4 bases and J by 9 bases, with 11 bases left in between. The length of the CDR3 is 12 residues. Germline loops: CDR1 SGHRS, CDR2 YFSETQ. This CDR3 is CASSPLGGTIYF. The CDR3 DNA is TGCGCCAGCAGCCCCCTGGGGGGCACCATATATTTT.

This clone turned up a few times. V usage is TRBV4-1 and J usage is TRBJ2-4; 9 bases are a match to TRBD2. This CDR3 spans 16 amino acids. CDR1 and CDR2 from the germline V gene are MGHRA and YSYEKL. Trimming took 0 bases from V and 6 from J; bases not matched to a gene: 6. The CDR3 DNA reads TGCGCCAGCAGCCAAGACGGCGGGGGGGCTTCAAACATTCAGTACTTC. It yields the protein CASSQDGGGASNIQYF.

CDR3 DNA: TGTGCCAGCAGCGTAGGCCCCCAGGTCTACAATGAGCAGTTCTTC. Its protein product is CASSVGPQVYNEQFF. The chain uses TRBV9 and TRBJ2-1; D is ambiguous. The V gene's germline CDR1 is SGDLS and CDR2 YYNGEE. The CDR3 extends over 15 amino acids. V was clipped by 0 bases and J by 3 bases, with 10 bases between them.

This clone was observed a handful of times. The genes are TRBV7-8 and TRBJ1-3; perhaps TRBD1 as D (6 bases). Per the germline V gene, CDR1 is SGHVS and CDR2 is FQNEAQ. Trimming took off 7 bases at V and 2 bases at J, with 15 bases between the two ends. The CDR3 covers 15 residues. CDR3 loop: CASKEYEGAGNTIYF. CDR3 bases: TGTGCCAGCAAAGAGTACGAGGGGGCTGGAAACACCATATATTTT.

This clone has a single count. The chain is built from TRBV24-1 and TRBJ2-6; 9 nucleotides align to TRBD1. Germline V gives CDR1 KGHDR, CDR2 SFDVKD. Trimming removed 12 bases from V and 0 bases from J; junction bases left unmatched: 11. The CDR3 totals 17 residues. CDR3 DNA: TGTGCCGTGGGACAGGGCGAATTAAGCTCTGGGGCCAACGTCCTGACTTTC. This encodes CAVGQGELSSGANVLTF.

The V and J genes are TRBV12-3 or TRBV12-4 and TRBJ1-1; the D is unclear. V lost 8 bases, J lost 8 bases, and 12 bases lay in between. The CDR3 is 11 residues long. In DNA form, the CDR3 reads TGTGCCAGCTCGTCCTACCCCGAAGCTTTCTTT. Protein: CASSSYPEAFF.

The chain couples TRBV6-1 to TRBJ1-2; 7 nucleotides agree with TRBD1. The CDR3 covers 13 residues. Germline V gene data show CDR1 as MNHNS and CDR2 as SASEGT. The ends lost 3 bases at V and 2 bases at J; junction bases unmatched: 0. The CDR3 spells CASSETGNYGYTF. The CDR3 bases are TGTGCCAGCAGTGAGACAGGGAACTATGGCTACACCTTC.

This CDR3 is CASSIFAGVSYEQYF. The CDR3 DNA reads as TGTGCCAGTAGTATCTTTGCGGGAGTGTCCTACGAGCAGTACTTC. V and J are TRBV19 and TRBJ2-7; 7 bases are shared with TRBD2. The germline V gene encodes CDR1 LNHDA and CDR2 SQIVND (reference sequence). The CDR3 runs 15 residues. J gave up 1 base and V 3 bases, and 6 bases lay outside the gene matches.

V and J are TRBV19 and TRBJ2-1; TRBD1 agrees at 8 bases. This CDR3 has 15 residues. The germline V gene has CDR1 LNHDA and CDR2 SQIVND (reference sequence). V shed 2 bases, J shed 4 bases, and the junction held 4 bases outside the gene matches. The CDR3 sequence is CASSILGQGYNEQFF. DNA of the CDR3: TGTGCCAGTAGTATACTCGGACAGGGTTACAATGAGCAGTTCTTC.

V usage is TRBV27 and J usage is TRBJ2-5; 12 positions agree with TRBD2. The CDR3 contains 15 residues. The germline gives CDR1 MNHEY, CDR2 SMNVEV (reference sequence). The V segment lost 4 bases and the J segment 5 bases; nucleotides outside the gene matches: 5. Here the CDR3 reads CASSSGTSGSETQYF. CDR3 nucleotides: TGTGCCAGCAGTTCTGGGACTAGCGGGTCGGAGACCCAGTACTTC.

Comments on this clone: This sample also contains other DNA sequences that code for the same CDR3. The chain recombines TRBV6-5 with TRBJ1-1; D is ambiguous. Germline values: CDR1 MNHEY, CDR2 SVGAGI. V lost 4 bases and J 0 bases, leaving 3 bases between the germline ends. The CDR3 sequence is 12 residues long. Here the CDR3 reads CASSSVNTEAFF. The CDR3 DNA follows: TGTGCCAGCAGTTCTGTGAACACTGAAGCTTTCTTT.

The chain uses TRBV24-1 and TRBJ1-2, with TRBD1 matching over 10 bases. V was clipped by 3 bases and J by 2 bases; unmatched bases: 5. Germline CDR1 and CDR2: KGHDR and SFDVKD. CDR3 length: 16 residues. CDR3 in DNA: TGTGCCACCAGTGATACGGGACAGGGGAAAAACTATGGCTACACCTTC. Protein: CATSDTGQGKNYGYTF.

This clone is a singleton in its sample. The genes are TRBV5-6 and TRBJ1-6; the D is unclear. V lost 4 bases to trimming and J lost 14 bases, with 16 bases between them. Per the germline V gene, CDR1 is SGHDT and CDR2 is YYEEEE. The CDR3 has 13 amino acids. The CDR3 coding sequence is TGTGCCAGCAGCCTCACCGAGGGAGTGGCCCTCCACTTT. Translated: CASSLTEGVALHF.

The J gene is TRBJ2-7, the V gene TRBV5-6; TRBD2 aligns across 15 bases. With V trimmed by 1 base and J by 6 bases, 5 bases remained unmatched. This CDR3 has 16 amino acids. The germline V gene has CDR1 SGHDT and CDR2 YYEEEE. CDR3 loop: CASSLPGTSGGIEQYF. CDR3 nucleotide sequence: TGTGCCAGCAGCTTGCCCGGGACTAGCGGGGGGATCGAGCAGTACTTC. The variable domain in full, completed from reference TRBV5-6 and TRBJ2-7, reads DAGVTQSPTHLIKTRGQQVTLRCSPKSGHDTVSWYQQALGQGPQFIFQYYEEEERQRGNFPDRFSGHQFPNYSSELNVNALLLGDSALYLCASSLPGTSGGIEQYFGPGTRLTVT.

The chain carries TRBV9 and TRBJ1-1; possibly TRBD1 for D (6 bases). V was cut by 4 bases and J by 4 bases, with 17 bases left in between. Germline-derived CDR1 and CDR2 are SGDLS and YYNGEE. The length of the CDR3 is 15 residues. The DNA of the CDR3 is TGTGCCAGCAGCCCTCGGGACATCCGATCCACTGAAGCTTTCTTT. The encoded protein is CASSPRDIRSTEAFF.

This clone was counted once. The V gene is TRBV25-1, the J gene TRBJ2-2; possibly TRBD1 for D (6 bases). CDR1 MGHDK and CDR2 SYGVNS come from the germline V gene. The CDR3 totals 16 residues. V was cut by 2 bases and J by 3 bases, with 13 bases left in between. CDR3 protein: CASSEIGTSHTGELFF. The CDR3 region has the DNA TGTGCCAGCAGTGAAATAGGGACATCCCACACCGGGGAGCTGTTTTTT. The whole variable domain, remainder taken from reference TRBV25-1 and TRBJ2-2, is EADIYQTPRYLVIGTGKKITLECSQTMGHDKMYWYQQDPGMELHLIHYSYGVNSTEKGDLSSESTVSRIRTEHFPLTLESARPSHTSQYLCASSEIGTSHTGELFFGEGSRLTVL.

This chain connects TRBV19 to TRBJ1-5; TRBD1 matches 9 bases. The CDR3 extends over 15 amino acids. CDR1 is LNHDA and CDR2 is SQIVND in the germline V gene (reference sequence). The J segment lost 4 bases and the V segment lost 7 bases, leaving 8 bases of the junction unmatched. In DNA, the CDR3 is TGTGCCAGTACCGACAGGGGGACAGGTAATCAGCCCCAGCATTTT. Translation gives CASTDRGTGNQPQHF.

This clone appeared a single time. The chain uses TRBV11-3 and TRBJ2-7; TRBD1 agrees at 9 bases. V trimming: 6 bases; J trimming: 6 bases; junction bases outside the gene matches: 6. The CDR3 has 13 residues. Germline V gene data show CDR1 as SGHNT and CDR2 as YENEEA. For the CDR3, the DNA is TGTGCCAGCAGTCCGGGACAGGGCTTCGAGCAGTACTTC. Amino acid sequence: CASSPGQGFEQYF.

The J gene is TRBJ1-3, the V gene TRBV9; the D gene is possibly TRBD1 (5 bases). The CDR3 covers 16 residues. V lost 0 bases to trimming and J lost 3 bases, with 13 bases between them. Germline lookup yields CDR1 SGDLS and CDR2 YYNGEE. CDR3 nucleotide sequence: TGTGCCAGCAGCGTAGAGGGAGGGGTAGGTGGAAACACCATATATTTT. Its translation is CASSVEGGVGGNTIYF.

CDR3 sequence: CATSDADIGAGGSEPQHF. The CDR3 bases are TGTGCCACCAGTGATGCCGACATCGGGGCAGGGGGCTCTGAGCCCCAGCATTTT. The chain combines TRBV24-1 with TRBJ1-5; 8 bases line up with TRBD1. Trimming removed 3 bases from V and 8 bases from J; junction bases left unmatched: 17. Germline V CDR1 and CDR2: KGHDR, SFDVKD. This CDR3 spans 18 amino acids.